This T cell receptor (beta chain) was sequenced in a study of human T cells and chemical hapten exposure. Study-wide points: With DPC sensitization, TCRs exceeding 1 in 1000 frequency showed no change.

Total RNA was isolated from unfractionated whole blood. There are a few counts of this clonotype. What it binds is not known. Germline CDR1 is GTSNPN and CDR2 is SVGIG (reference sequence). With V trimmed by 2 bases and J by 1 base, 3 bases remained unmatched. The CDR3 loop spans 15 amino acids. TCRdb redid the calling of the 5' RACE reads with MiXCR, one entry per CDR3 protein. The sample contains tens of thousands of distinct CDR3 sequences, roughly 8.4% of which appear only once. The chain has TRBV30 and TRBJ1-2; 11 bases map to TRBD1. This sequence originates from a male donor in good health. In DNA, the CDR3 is TGTGCCTGGAGTCCGGGACAGGGGGGTAACTATGGCTACACCTTC. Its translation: CAWSPGQGGNYGYTF.